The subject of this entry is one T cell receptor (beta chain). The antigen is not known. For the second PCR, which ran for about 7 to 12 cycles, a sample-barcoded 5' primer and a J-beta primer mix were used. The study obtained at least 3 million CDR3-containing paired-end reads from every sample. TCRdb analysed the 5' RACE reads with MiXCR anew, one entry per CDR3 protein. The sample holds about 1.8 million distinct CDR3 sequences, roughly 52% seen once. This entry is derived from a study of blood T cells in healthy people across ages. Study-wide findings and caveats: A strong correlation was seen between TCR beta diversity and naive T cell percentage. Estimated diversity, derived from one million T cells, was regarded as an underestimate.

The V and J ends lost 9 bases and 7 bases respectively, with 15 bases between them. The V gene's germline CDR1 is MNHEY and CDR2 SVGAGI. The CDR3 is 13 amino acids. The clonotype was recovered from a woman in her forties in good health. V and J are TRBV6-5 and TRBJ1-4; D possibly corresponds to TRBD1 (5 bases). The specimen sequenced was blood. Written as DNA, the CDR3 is TGTGCCAGGGCCGGGACTTACTTTGAAAAACTGTTTTTT. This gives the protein CARAGTYFEKLFF.